This TCR beta chain originates from a study of blood T cell repertoires in COVID-19 (dated by TCRdb to the early 2020s). For the wider study: Samples from collaborators originated in the United States, Italy and Spain and spanned both the acute and convalescent phases of COVID-19. The material from the prospective study consisted of cDNA or gDNA derived from T cells, B-cell-depleted T cells, or PBMCs. The dataset comprised deeply sampled blood TCRbeta repertoires from subjects exposed to, actively infected with, or recovered from COVID-19. The repertoires were released in a freely available public database intended as a resource for research on the immune response to SARS-CoV-2. The samples were drawn from the first 160 participants of the ongoing ImmuneRACE study and from 1,254 subjects provided by 6 global collaborators. Sample metadata almost always included a de-identified subject ID, COVID-19 status, age in years and sex. Where available, HLA class I and class II types were taken from metadata supplied by the sample provider and were not determined by assay-based typing. Study-wide conclusions, independent of this receptor: The quantity of clinical and demographic metadata differed by source and by participant and was supplied without curation.

On this clone: No antigen is known for it. No qualities accompany the bases; no much larger clone lies one base away.

Participants in the prospective study were aged about 18 to 100 years, lived in 20 to 25 United States geographic areas, and enrolled through a virtual design. To assign participants to cohorts, the prospective study relied on clinical history that participants themselves reported in a screening survey and a study questionnaire. For ImmuneRACE Cohort 3, a participant was defined as recovered based on two consecutive negative NP/OP PCR tests, clearance by a healthcare professional, or resolution of symptoms. Mobile phlebotomists in the prospective study collected whole blood, serum and a nasopharyngeal or oropharyngeal swab from every participant. Prospective study participants could optionally give additional blood draws and questionnaires over a 2-month period. Prospective study blood samples were shipped either frozen or at room temperature before DNA extraction. The CDR3 contains 15 residues, cysteine and phenylalanine counted. Of all the DNA, just the CDR3 is kept, 45 bases in frame from base 1. Trimmed from V: 2 bases; trimmed from J: 2 bases; junction bases lacking a gene match: 6. CDR1 and CDR2, per the germline V gene (reference sequence), are SGHAT and FQDESV.

The immunoSEQ Assay, a bias-controlled multiplex PCR, was used to amplify TCRbeta CDR3 regions from genomic DNA. From the authors' description of their analysis: The number of nucleated cells in each sample was estimated by amplification of reference gene primers within the assay. Sequence reads were collapsed and filtered to measure the absolute abundance of every unique TCRbeta CDR3 rearrangement. Productive Simpson clonality was computed per sample as the square root of Simpson's diversity index over productive rearrangements. What TCRdb holds here is the immuneACCESS table cut down to in-frame rearrangements. Part of the clones is not present; checked against another copy, under half of the missing clones reflect an unresolved V gene, and the others are unexplained. The D gene and trimming were derived from the DNA, and the V and J assignments and clone size from that table. This sample is represented by a few hundred thousand clones; around 90% of them were singletons. About 1% of the sample is held by the ten biggest clonotypes.

The rearrangement combines TRBV11-1 with TRBJ2-7; the central 7 bases match TRBD2. The receptor was isolated from a woman younger than 45 who had recovered from COVID-19. Sequenced material: PBMCs or T cells enriched from blood (not recorded which). In nucleotide form, the sequence is TGTGCCAGCAGCTTAATAGCGGGTGTGGCCTACGAGCAGTACTTC. Its protein reads: CASSLIAGVAYEQYF.